The T cell receptor beta chain under discussion was sequenced for a study of T cell responses to AZD1222 COVID-19 vaccine. Study-level information: Second-dose groups at about 4 or about 12 weeks were pooled.

Sequencing used immunoSEQ multiplex PCR; TCRdb keeps in-frame clones, though not all of them. The table has about 90,000 clones, around 85% seen once. There are 17 residues in the CDR3. CDR1 SGHTA and CDR2 FQGTGA come from the germline V gene. Trimming took off 1 base at V and 0 bases at J, with 13 bases between the two ends. On this clone itself: Antigen unknown.

Study observations and caveats: The study reported that nearly half of spike-specific TCRs target unmutated variant regions.

The sequences come from peripheral blood, collected on day 0 of AZD1222 vaccination. The rearrangement joins TRBV7-3 to TRBJ2-1; the D call may be TRBD1 or TRBD2 (5 bases each). The origin of this receptor is an adult in good health. The CDR3 DNA reads as TGTGCCAGCAGCTTAATGTCCGGGACCGCCTCCTACAATGAGCAGTTCTTC. Its protein product is CASSLMSGTASYNEQFF.